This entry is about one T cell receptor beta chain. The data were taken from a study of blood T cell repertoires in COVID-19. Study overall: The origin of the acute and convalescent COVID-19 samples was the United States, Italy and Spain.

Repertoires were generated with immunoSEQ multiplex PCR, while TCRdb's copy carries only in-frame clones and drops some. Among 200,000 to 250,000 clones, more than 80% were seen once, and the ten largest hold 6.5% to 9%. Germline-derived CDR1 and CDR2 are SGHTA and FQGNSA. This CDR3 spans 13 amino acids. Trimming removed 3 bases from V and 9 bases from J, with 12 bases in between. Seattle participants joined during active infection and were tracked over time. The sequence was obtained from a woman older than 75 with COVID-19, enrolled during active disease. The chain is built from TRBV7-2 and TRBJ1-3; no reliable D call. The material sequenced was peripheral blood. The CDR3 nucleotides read TGTGCCAGCAGCTTCCCCCTAAGCCCCACCATATATTTT. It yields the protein CASSFPLSPTIYF.